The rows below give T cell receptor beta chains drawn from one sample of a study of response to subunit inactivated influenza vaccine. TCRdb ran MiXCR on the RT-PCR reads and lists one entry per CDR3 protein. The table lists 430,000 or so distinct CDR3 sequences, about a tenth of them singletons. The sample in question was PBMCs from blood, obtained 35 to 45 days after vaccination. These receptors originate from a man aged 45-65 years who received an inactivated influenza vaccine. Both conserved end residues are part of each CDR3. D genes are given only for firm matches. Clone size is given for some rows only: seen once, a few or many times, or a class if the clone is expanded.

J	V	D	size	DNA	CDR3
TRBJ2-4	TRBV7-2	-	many	TGTGCCAGCAGCCGTCCGGAGGGCGGGAACATTCAGTACTTC	CASSRPEGGNIQYF
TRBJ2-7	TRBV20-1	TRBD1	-	TGCAGTGCGTCCACTCCGGGACAGGGCTCCTACGAGCAGTACTTC	CSASTPGQGSYEQYF
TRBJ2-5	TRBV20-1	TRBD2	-	TGCAGTACCCGCGGAGCGGGGGGGCCTTTAGAGACCCAGTACTTC	CSTRGAGGPLETQYF
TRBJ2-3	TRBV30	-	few	TGTGCCTGGGACGGGGGTATAGATACGCAGTATTTT	CAWDGGIDTQYF
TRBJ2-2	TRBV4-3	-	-	TGCGCCAGCAGCCAAGATCTGATAAACACCGGGGAGCTGTTTTTT	CASSQDLINTGELFF
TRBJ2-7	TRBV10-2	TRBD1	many	TGCGCCACCACCTCCGGGACAGCCTTATACGAGCAGTACTTC	CATTSGTALYEQYF
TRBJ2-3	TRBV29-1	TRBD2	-	TGCAGCGTCGCCGGGACTAGCGGAGATACGCAGTATTTT	CSVAGTSGDTQYF
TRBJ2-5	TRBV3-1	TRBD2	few	TGTGCCAGCAGCCAAGATCAGCGACTAGCGTTGCGAGGGGAGACCCAGTACTTC	CASSQDQRLALRGETQYF
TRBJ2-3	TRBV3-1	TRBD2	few	TGTGCCAGCAGCCGTGACTTAGCGGGATCAGATACGCAGTATTTT	CASSRDLAGSDTQYF
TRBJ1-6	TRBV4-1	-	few	TGCGCCAGCAGCCAAGAGGACAGAGATAATTCACCCCTCCACTTT	CASSQEDRDNSPLHF
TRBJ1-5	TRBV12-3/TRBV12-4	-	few	TGTGCCAGCACCAGCAATAGCAATCAGCCCCAGCATTTT	CASTSNSNQPQHF
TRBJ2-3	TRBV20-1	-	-	TGCAGTGTGGGAGGCCGCACAGATACGCAGTATTTT	CSVGGRTDTQYF
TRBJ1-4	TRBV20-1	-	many	TGCAGTGCTAGTTTTGGCCCAACTAATGAAAAACTGTTTTTT	CSASFGPTNEKLFF
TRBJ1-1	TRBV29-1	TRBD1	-	TGCAGCGTACAGGGGGTCCGGAACACTGAAGCTTTCTTT	CSVQGVRNTEAFF
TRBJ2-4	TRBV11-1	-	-	TGTGCCAGCAGCTTAGCACCAGGGAGCTCTTTTCCAGCCAAAAACATTCAGTACTTC	CASSLAPGSSFPAKNIQYF
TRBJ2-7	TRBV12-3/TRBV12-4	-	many	TGTGCCAGCAGTTTGGGGAGTATCGTCGACGAGCAGTACTTC	CASSLGSIVDEQYF
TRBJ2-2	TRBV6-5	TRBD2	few	TGTGCCAGCAGTTCTTCAGCGGGAGTAATCGGGGAGCTGTTTTTT	CASSSSAGVIGELFF
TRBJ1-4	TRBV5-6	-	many	TGTGCCAGCAGCTCAGGGGCAACTAATGAAAAACTGTTTTTT	CASSSGATNEKLFF
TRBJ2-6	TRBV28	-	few	TGTGCCAGCAACAAGGGTGGGGCCAACGTCCTGACTTTC	CASNKGGANVLTF
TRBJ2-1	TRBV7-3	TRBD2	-	TGTGCCAGCAGCTTAAGCACGGGAGGGCGGGGTGAGCAGTTCTTC	CASSLSTGGRGEQFF
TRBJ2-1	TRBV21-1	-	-	TGTGCCAGCAGCAAAGTAATAGCGGGAGTAAGCAATGAGCAGTTCTTC	CASSKVIAGVSNEQFF
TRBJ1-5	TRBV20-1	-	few	TGCAGTGCTAGAGATTCTTCGGCGGGGGCAATTAATCAGCCCCAGCATTTT	CSARDSSAGAINQPQHF
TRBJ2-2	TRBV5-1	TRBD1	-	TGCGCCAGCAGCCAGGACAGGGCGAACACCGGGGAGCTGTTTTTT	CASSQDRANTGELFF
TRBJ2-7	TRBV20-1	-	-	TGCAGTGCCCCCGCGGCCCAAAGCTCCTACGAGCAGTACTTC	CSAPAAQSSYEQYF
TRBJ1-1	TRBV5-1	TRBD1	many	TGCGCCAGCAGCTTACAGGGGGCGAACACTGAAGCTTTCTTT	CASSLQGANTEAFF
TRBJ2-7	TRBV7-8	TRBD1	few	TGTGCCAGCAGCCGGGACAGATCGGGCGAGCAGTACTTC	CASSRDRSGEQYF
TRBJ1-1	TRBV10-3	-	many	TGTGCCATCAGTAAGTTCGAGACCATGAACACTGAAGCTTTCTTT	CAISKFETMNTEAFF
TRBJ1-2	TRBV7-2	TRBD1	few	TGTGCCAGCAGGGACACAGGGGGCGACTATGGCTACACCTTC	CASRDTGGDYGYTF
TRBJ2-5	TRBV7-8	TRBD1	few	TGTGCCAGCAGCTCTCCCAGGGGGCCGTTACAAGAGACCCAGTACTTC	CASSSPRGPLQETQYF
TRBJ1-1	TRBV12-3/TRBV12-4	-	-	TGTGCCAGCACACTTCGGTATCTAAACACTGAAGCTTTCTTT	CASTLRYLNTEAFF
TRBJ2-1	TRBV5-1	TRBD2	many	TGCGCCAGCAGCTTGGGACTAGCGGGAGGGAGTGAGCAGTTCTTC	CASSLGLAGGSEQFF
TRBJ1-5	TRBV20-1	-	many	TGCAGTGCTAGAGCGGGGGATCAGCCCCAGCATTTT	CSARAGDQPQHF
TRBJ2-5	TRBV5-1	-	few	TGCGCCAGCAGCTTGATCACCCAATCCCAAGAGACCCAGTACTTC	CASSLITQSQETQYF
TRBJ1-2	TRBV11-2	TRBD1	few	TGTGCCAGCAGCCGGGGACAGATCTATGGCTACACCTTC	CASSRGQIYGYTF
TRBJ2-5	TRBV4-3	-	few	TGCGCCAGCAGCCAAGATCTGTGGGTTGGGACCCAGTACTTC	CASSQDLWVGTQYF
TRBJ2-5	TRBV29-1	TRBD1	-	TGCAGCGTGATGACAGGGCTTGGAGAGACCCAGTACTTC	CSVMTGLGETQYF
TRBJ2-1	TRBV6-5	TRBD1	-	TGTGCCAGCAGTTCCCCGGGACAGGGGGCGAATGAGCAGTTCTTC	CASSSPGQGANEQFF
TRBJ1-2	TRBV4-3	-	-	TGCGCCAGCAGCTCCCGGTCCCCGGAAGGGTATGGCTACACCTTC	CASSSRSPEGYGYTF
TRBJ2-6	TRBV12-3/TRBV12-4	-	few	TGTGCCAGCAGTCCCCGGGCCCTCATGTTGGGGGCCAACGTCCTGACTTTC	CASSPRALMLGANVLTF
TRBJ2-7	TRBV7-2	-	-	TGTGCCAGCAGCTTGCAGGGAGAGCCCTACGAGCAGTACTTC	CASSLQGEPYEQYF
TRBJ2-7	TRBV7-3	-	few	TGTGCCAGCAGCTTAAATTCCAGGGGACCCTACGAGCAGTACTTC	CASSLNSRGPYEQYF
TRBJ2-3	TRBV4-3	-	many	TGCGCCAGCAGCCAAGATCTCGGACAGCAGTATTTT	CASSQDLGQQYF
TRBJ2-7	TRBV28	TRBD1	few	TGTGCCAGCAGTCCGTCAGGACAGGCCTCCTACGAGCAGTACTTC	CASSPSGQASYEQYF
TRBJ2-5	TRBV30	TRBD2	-	TGTGCCTGGAGCCGCGGGGGGCGAGAGACCCAGTACTTC	CAWSRGGRETQYF
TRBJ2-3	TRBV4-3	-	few	TGCGCCAGCAGCCATCTCACGGTCGGACGTAGCACAGATACGCAGTATTTT	CASSHLTVGRSTDTQYF
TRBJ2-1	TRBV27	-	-	TGTGCCAGCAGTTTAGAAAGGACAGCTTACAATGAGCAGTTCTTC	CASSLERTAYNEQFF
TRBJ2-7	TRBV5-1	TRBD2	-	TGCGCCAGCAGCAAAGGGCTAGCGGGAGGAGAGTCCTACGAGCAGTACTTC	CASSKGLAGGESYEQYF
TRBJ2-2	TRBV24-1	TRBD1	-	TGTGCCACCAGTGACCTCCGGACGGACAGGGGGCTCCACACCGGGGAGCTGTTTTTT	CATSDLRTDRGLHTGELFF
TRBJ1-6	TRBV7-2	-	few	TGTGCCAGCAGCTCCTCAGTGGGGGTCAATTCACCCCTCCACTTT	CASSSSVGVNSPLHF
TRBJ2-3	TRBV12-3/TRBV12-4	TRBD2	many	TGTGCCAGCAGTCCACGGACTAGCGCCGCAGATACGCAGTATTTT	CASSPRTSAADTQYF
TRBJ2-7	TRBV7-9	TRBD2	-	TGTGCCAGCAGCCCCCCGCCGGGGGGCTACGAGCAGTACTTC	CASSPPPGGYEQYF
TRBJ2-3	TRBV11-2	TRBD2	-	TGTGCCAGCAGCCGAGCCGAACTAGCGGACGTTTTGGCAGATACGCAGTATTTT	CASSRAELADVLADTQYF
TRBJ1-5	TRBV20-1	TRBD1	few	TGCAGTGCTAGACAACAGGGGGATCAGCCCCAGCATTTT	CSARQQGDQPQHF
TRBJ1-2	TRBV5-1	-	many	TGCGCCAGCAGACTGAGCCCGGGCGCAGAGAGCGGCTACACCTTC	CASRLSPGAESGYTF
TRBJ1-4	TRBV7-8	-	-	TGTGCCAGCAGCTTAGTCGGGGATCCTAATGAAAAACTGTTTTTT	CASSLVGDPNEKLFF
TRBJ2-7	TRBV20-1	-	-	TGCAGTGCTAGGGCCTGGGACGAGCAGTACTTC	CSARAWDEQYF
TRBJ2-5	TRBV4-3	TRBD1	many	TGCGCCAGCAGCCAAGCAGGGGGCGAGACCCAGTACTTC	CASSQAGGETQYF
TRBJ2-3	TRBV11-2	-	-	TGTGCCAGCAGCTTCCGATTTGGGGCAGCCCGCACAGATACGCAGTATTTT	CASSFRFGAARTDTQYF
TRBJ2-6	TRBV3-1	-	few	TGTGCCAGCAGCCATACTAGCTCTGGGGCCAACGTCCTGACTTTC	CASSHTSSGANVLTF